Listed below are T cell receptor beta chains from one sample, sequenced in a study of T cell changes during pregnancy in multiple sclerosis. Only in-frame clones appear in the TCRdb table, and some are missing; sequencing was by immunoSEQ multiplex PCR. This table has approximately 70,000 clones, about 90% appearing once. The specimen was peripheral blood, collected in the second trimester of pregnancy. These TCRs come from a female donor in good health, enrolled as a control in a pregnancy study. Both conserved end residues are part of each CDR3. D genes are given only for firm matches. Not every row has a clone size; where given, it reads once, few, many or a size class.

.	TRBJ2-3	TRBD2	TRBV29-1	CSAVHLSGGGTDTQYF	TGCAGCGCCGTGCACCTTAGCGGGGGAGGCACAGATACGCAGTATTTT
.	TRBJ2-1	TRBD2	TRBV2	CASKSGRVSYNEQFF	TGTGCCAGCAAGAGCGGGAGGGTCTCCTACAATGAGCAGTTCTTC
.	TRBJ1-1	TRBD1	TRBV28	CASSLFKRGRGRGAFF	TGTGCCAGCAGTTTATTTAAGAGGGGCAGGGGGCGCGGGGCTTTCTTT
.	TRBJ2-2	.	TRBV25-1	CASICLDGRDTTGELFF	TGTGCCAGCATATGCCTAGACGGGCGGGATACGACCGGGGAGCTGTTTTTT
.	TRBJ2-2	TRBD1	TRBV27	CASSPDRVGGELFF	TGTGCCAGCAGTCCCGACAGGGTTGGCGGGGAGCTGTTTTTT
.	TRBJ2-7	.	TRBV28	CASSLFVSGVSYEQYF	TGTGCCAGCAGTTTATTTGTGTCGGGGGTGAGCTACGAGCAGTACTTC
.	TRBJ1-1	.	TRBV12-5	CASGLGGGTEAFF	TGTGCTAGTGGTTTAGGAGGCGGAACTGAAGCTTTCTTT
.	TRBJ2-3	.	TRBV6-1	CASSETTIADTQYF	TGTGCCAGCAGTGAGACGACTATCGCAGATACGCAGTATTTT
.	TRBJ2-5	.	TRBV27	CASSVSGSQETQYF	TGTGCCAGCAGTGTATCCGGGTCCCAAGAGACCCAGTACTTC
.	TRBJ2-1	.	TRBV7-7	CASSCGLSYNEQFF	TGTGCTAGCAGCTGCGGACTCTCCTACAATGAGCAGTTCTTC
.	TRBJ2-2	.	TRBV7-7	CASRPKTGGNTGELFF	TGTGCTAGCAGACCAAAGACAGGTGGTAACACCGGGGAGCTGTTTTTT
.	TRBJ1-1	TRBD1	TRBV28	CASSLGTGPAEAFF	TGTGCCAGCAGTTTGGGGACAGGGCCCGCCGAAGCTTTCTTT
.	TRBJ2-7	.	TRBV11-1	CASTTELRHEQYF	TGTGCCAGCACCACCGAATTGAGGCACGAGCAGTACTTC
.	TRBJ2-7	.	TRBV28	CASSLARLRDSTYEQYF	TGTGCCAGCAGTTTAGCAAGATTAAGGGACTCCACCTACGAGCAGTACTTC
.	TRBJ2-7	TRBD2	TRBV6-4	CASSARLAGGYEQYF	TGTGCCAGCAGTGCCCGACTAGCGGGGGGCTACGAGCAGTACTTC
once	TRBJ2-2	.	TRBV5-1	CASRVGQTNTGELFF	TGCGCCAGCAGGGTCGGACAGACGAACACCGGGGAGCTGTTTTTT
once	TRBJ2-5	TRBD1	TRBV2	CASSPGTGGRREETQYF	TGTGCCAGCAGTCCAGGGACAGGGGGCCGGCGGGAGGAGACCCAGTACTTC
.	TRBJ2-1	TRBD2	TRBV10-2	CATDGGSHEQFF	TGCGCCACCGACGGGGGGAGTCATGAGCAGTTCTTC
.	TRBJ2-7	.	TRBV7-9	CASSFSGRGEQYF	TGTGCCAGCAGCTTCTCCGGGAGAGGGGAGCAGTACTTC
.	TRBJ2-1	.	TRBV7-2	CASIEGLASYNEQFF	TGTGCCAGCATTGAGGGGCTAGCGTCCTACAATGAGCAGTTCTTC
few	TRBJ1-4	TRBD1	TRBV5-8	CASSLMGQRDEKLFF	TGTGCCAGCAGCTTGATGGGACAGAGAGATGAAAAACTGTTTTTT
.	TRBJ2-7	TRBD1	TRBV5-6	CASSPGQGAYEQYF	TGTGCCAGCAGCCCGGGACAGGGGGCCTACGAGCAGTACTTC
.	TRBJ2-1	TRBD2	TRBV5-4	CASSPSGVAGGPFDNEQFF	TGTGCCAGCAGCCCTAGTGGGGTAGCGGGGGGGCCTTTTGATAATGAGCAGTTCTTC
.	TRBJ2-1	.	TRBV4-1	CASSQAEEQFF	TGCGCCAGCAGCCAAGCTGAGGAGCAGTTCTTC
.	TRBJ2-3	.	TRBV6-1	CASSDFSNTQYF	TGTGCCAGCAGTGACTTTAGTAATACGCAGTATTTT
.	TRBJ2-7	.	TRBV5-1	CASSYRSSTDEQYF	TGCGCCAGCAGCTACCGCTCATCTACTGACGAGCAGTACTTC
.	TRBJ2-7	TRBD2	TRBV5-4	CASSWEGSYEQYF	TGTGCCAGCAGCTGGGAGGGTTCCTACGAGCAGTACTTC
.	TRBJ2-1	.	TRBV4-3	CASSQDRGKQFF	TGCGCCAGCAGCCAAGATCGGGGGAAGCAGTTCTTC
.	TRBJ1-1	.	TRBV11-3	CASSLGGEMNTEAFF	TGTGCCAGCAGCTTAGGGGGGGAAATGAACACTGAAGCTTTCTTT
.	TRBJ2-7	.	TRBV14	CASSQDSYEQYF	TGTGCCAGCAGCCAAGACAGCTACGAGCAGTACTTC
.	TRBJ1-2	.	TRBV7-3	CASSPRGGEINGYTF	TGTGCCAGCAGCCCAAGGGGGGGCGAAATAAATGGCTACACCTTC
.	TRBJ2-3	TRBD2	TRBV28	CASSTSGGHTDTQYF	TGTGCCAGCAGTACTAGCGGGGGGCACACAGATACGCAGTATTTT